These 20 T cell receptor beta chains originate from one sample sequenced in a study of T cell repertoires in cytomegalovirus infection. From the reads, TCRdb called clonotypes with MiXCR, one entry per CDR3 protein. The table includes around 450,000 distinct CDR3 sequences, roughly 31% detected once. Sample: PBMCs. These receptors all come from a human donor in good health (CMV status not recorded). Some clones in this sample may be carry-over from other donors' samples.

J is TRBJ2-3 and V is TRBV29-1; 10 nucleotides agree with TRBD2. This CDR3 contains 19 residues. Unmatched junction bases numbered 17, after V lost 0 bases and J lost 5 bases. The germline gives CDR1 SQVTM, CDR2 ANQGSEA. This CDR3 reads CSVEEGSGGFSTREDTQYF. CDR3 coding DNA: TGCAGCGTTGAAGAGGGTAGCGGGGGGTTTTCTACCCGAGAAGATACGCAGTATTTT.

Here the CDR3 DNA reads TGTGCCAGTAGCGGTGGCCAGGGTAGCACAGATACGCAGTATTTT. This translates into CASSGGQGSTDTQYF. V is TRBV19 and J is TRBJ2-3; possibly TRBD1 for D (5 bases). Trimming stripped 6 bases from V and 0 bases from J, with 13 bases between. The CDR3 spans 15 residues. Germline V gene lookup returns CDR1 LNHDA and CDR2 SQIVND (reference sequence).

Concerning this clonotype: The junction shows a germline mismatch at one end, possibly a read error. CDR3 bases: TGTGCCAGCAGCGACTGGACAGGGGGCTCCTACGAGCGGTACTTC. Protein sequence: CASSDWTGGSYERYF. This chain links TRBV7-9 with TRBJ2-7; 11 bases agree with TRBD1. This CDR3 contains 15 residues. Germline V gives CDR1 SEHNR, CDR2 FQNEAQ (reference sequence).

About this clonotype itself: Since the CDR3 does not end with the conserved phenylalanine or tryptophan, this likely comes from a read error. V is TRBV19 and J is TRBJ2-5; 13 nucleotides align to TRBD2. Germline lookup yields CDR1 LNHDA and CDR2 SQIVND (reference sequence). This CDR3 has 17 amino acids. After removal of 5 bases from V and 3 bases from J, the junction contained 9 bases not matched to a gene. In nucleotides, the CDR3 is TGTGCCAGTAGTCCCCGGACTAGCGGGGGAGCAAAAGAGACCCAGTACTCC. This encodes CASSPRTSGGAKETQYS.

The rearrangement uses TRBV20-1 and TRBJ2-5; TRBD2 matches 9 bases. CDR3 length: 16 amino acids. Germline V gene sequence: CDR1 DFQATT, CDR2 SNEGSKA (reference sequence). J gave up 1 base and V 0 bases, and 6 bases lay outside the gene matches. The CDR3: CSARDRLAGLQETQYF. The CDR3 DNA is TGCAGTGCTAGAGACCGCCTAGCGGGACTCCAAGAGACCCAGTACTTC.

Concerning this clonotype: No conserved phenylalanine or tryptophan ends this CDR3, so it is likely a read error. The chain joins TRBV7-9 to TRBJ1-1, with D perhaps matching TRBD1 (6 bases). The germline CDR1 and CDR2 sequences are SEHNR and FQNEAQ (reference sequence). The V gene lost 4 bases and the J gene lost 0 bases, with 15 bases spanning the gap. The CDR3 runs to 16 residues. CDR3 bases: TGTGCCAGCAGCTCTCCGCCCGGACAGTTGAACACTGAAGCTTTCCTT. This sequence encodes CASSSPPGQLNTEAFL.

V and J are TRBV6-2 or TRBV6-3 and TRBJ1-5; 10 nucleotides align to TRBD1. The germline V gene has CDR1 MNHEY and CDR2 SVGEGT. J gave up 5 bases and V 6 bases, and 1 base lay outside the gene matches. The CDR3 has 13 residues. The CDR3 DNA follows: TGTGCCAGCAGCGGACAGGGGGATCAGCCCCAGCATTTT. This translates into CASSGQGDQPQHF.

The chain employs TRBV7-6 and TRBJ2-5; perhaps D is TRBD1 or TRBD2 (6 bases each). This CDR3 comprises 16 residues. Trimming took 4 bases from V and 0 from J, leaving 15 bases between them. Per the germline V gene, CDR1 is SGHVS and CDR2 is FNYEAQ. The CDR3 coding sequence is TGTGCCAGCAGCTGGGGGGCTGAACCGTACCAAGAGACCCAGTACTTC. Residues: CASSWGAEPYQETQYF.

This clonotype occurred a few times. The chain joins TRBV6-6 to TRBJ2-2, with 9 bases identical to TRBD1. V was clipped by 3 bases and J by 0 bases; unmatched bases: 2. CDR1 is MNHNY, CDR2 SVGAGI, per germline (reference sequence). CDR3 length: 16 residues. The CDR3 reads CASSYTGGANTGELFF. The CDR3 nucleotides are TGTGCCAGCAGTTATACAGGGGGCGCGAACACCGGGGAGCTGTTTTTT.

This clonotype was picked up many times. This rearrangement joins TRBV7-2 to TRBJ1-2; TRBD1 might be the D (6 bases). CDR1 and CDR2 from the germline V gene are SGHTA and FQGNSA. Trimming removed 5 bases from V and 9 bases from J, with 16 bases in between. CDR3 size: 13 residues. The CDR3 sequence: CASSTRDKASYTF. CDR3 coding DNA: TGTGCCAGCAGCACCAGGGACAAAGCTAGCTACACCTTC.

The rearrangement links TRBV5-4 to TRBJ2-3; 8 nucleotides agree with TRBD2. Germline CDR1 is SGHNT and CDR2 is YYREEE (reference sequence). The V segment lost 4 bases and the J segment 5 bases; nucleotides outside the gene matches: 12. The CDR3 runs 16 residues. The CDR3 sequence is CASSPTSGGPRDTQYF. In DNA form, the CDR3 reads TGTGCCAGCAGCCCAACCTCGGGGGGGCCGCGAGATACGCAGTATTTT. Full variable domain (outside the CDR3, taken from reference TRBV5-4 and TRBJ2-3): ETGVTQSPTHLIKTRGQQVTLRCSSQSGHNTVSWYQQALGQGPQFIFQYYREEENGRGNFPPRFSGLQFPNYSSELNVNALELDDSALYLCASSPTSGGPRDTQYFGPGTRLTVL.

This clonotype was counted only a few times. V and J are TRBV6-1 and TRBJ1-2; 7 nucleotides agree with TRBD1. Germline CDR1 and CDR2: MNHNS and SASEGT. The CDR3 is 13 amino acids. Trimming removed 5 bases from V and 3 bases from J; junction bases left unmatched: 3. CDR3 coding DNA: TGTGCCAGCAGTCTGGGACAGCACTATGGCTACACCTTC. Protein product: CASSLGQHYGYTF.

The chain links TRBV6-6 to TRBJ2-1; 7 bases fit TRBD2. The CDR3 runs to 15 residues. The trim removed 6 bases at V and 0 bases at J, leaving 5 bases unmatched. CDR1 MNHNY and CDR2 SVGAGI come from the germline V gene (reference sequence). CDR3 in DNA: TGTGCCAGCAGCAAGAGCGGGGACTCCTACAATGAGCAGTTCTTC. This sequence encodes CASSKSGDSYNEQFF.

This clonotype was seen more than once but under ten times. The chain links TRBV19 to TRBJ1-1; TRBD1 aligns across 8 bases. There are 15 residues in the CDR3. Germline CDR1 LNHDA, CDR2 SQIVND (reference sequence). V was clipped by 5 bases and J by 4 bases; unmatched bases: 9. Written as DNA, the CDR3 is TGTGCCAGTAGTGCTATACAAACAGGGGGCACTGAAGCTTTCTTT. It is translated as CASSAIQTGGTEAFF.

The J gene is TRBJ2-5, the V gene TRBV14, with D perhaps TRBD1 or TRBD2 (6 bases each). This CDR3 comprises 15 residues. Germline V lookup: CDR1 SGHDN, CDR2 FVKESK. The V gene lost 1 base and the J gene lost 5 bases, with 14 bases spanning the gap. The CDR3 coding sequence is TGTGCCAGCAGCCAAGTTCGCGGGACACACGAGACCCAGTACTTC. This translates into CASSQVRGTHETQYF.

This clonotype showed up many times. V and J are TRBV7-2 and TRBJ2-7; D perhaps matches TRBD1 (6 bases). CDR1 SGHTA and CDR2 FQGNSA come from the germline V gene. V shed 5 bases and J shed 3 bases, with 26 bases lying between them. The length of the CDR3 is 18 residues. CDR3 DNA: TGTGCCAGCAGCCCAGACCCGATCGAGACAGGCCGATACTACGAGCAGTACTTC. As protein: CASSPDPIETGRYYEQYF.

This clonotype was counted a few times. The chain recombines TRBV6-6 with TRBJ2-3; 11 positions agree with TRBD2. The trim removed 0 bases at V and 2 bases at J, leaving 7 bases unmatched. The V gene's germline CDR1 is MNHNY and CDR2 SVGAGI (reference sequence). CDR3 length: 18 amino acids. CDR3 DNA: TGTGCCAGCAGTTACTCGAGTCTAGCGGGGGGAAACACAGATACGCAGTATTTT. It encodes CASSYSSLAGGNTDTQYF.

The chain recombines TRBV5-1 with TRBJ1-2; no clear D. V was pared by 3 bases and J by 2 bases, with 14 bases between. This CDR3 contains 15 residues. Germline CDR1 SGHRS, CDR2 YFSETQ. CDR3 sequence (DNA): TGCGCCAGCAGCTCAGATCAGGTGGCGAACTATGGCTACACCTTC. It is translated as CASSSDQVANYGYTF.

V and J are TRBV24-1 and TRBJ2-3; 8 bases fit TRBD1. CDR3 length equals 16 residues. Germline assignment: CDR1 KGHDR and CDR2 SFDVKD. Losses at the gene ends were 3 bases for V and 4 bases for J; bases not matched to a gene: 8. Written as DNA, the CDR3 is TGTGCCACCAGTGATGTCGGACAGGGAATTGCAGATACGCAGTATTTT. Amino acids: CATSDVGQGIADTQYF.

The J gene is TRBJ2-2, the V gene TRBV6-1; D call uncertain. CDR3 length equals 15 residues. V dropped 5 bases and J dropped 2 bases, with 12 bases sitting between them. Germline V lookup: CDR1 MNHNS, CDR2 SASEGT. The CDR3 DNA sequence: TGTGCCAGCAGTTATTTTGGCAGAAACACCGGGGAGCTGTTTTTT. Translating it yields CASSYFGRNTGELFF.